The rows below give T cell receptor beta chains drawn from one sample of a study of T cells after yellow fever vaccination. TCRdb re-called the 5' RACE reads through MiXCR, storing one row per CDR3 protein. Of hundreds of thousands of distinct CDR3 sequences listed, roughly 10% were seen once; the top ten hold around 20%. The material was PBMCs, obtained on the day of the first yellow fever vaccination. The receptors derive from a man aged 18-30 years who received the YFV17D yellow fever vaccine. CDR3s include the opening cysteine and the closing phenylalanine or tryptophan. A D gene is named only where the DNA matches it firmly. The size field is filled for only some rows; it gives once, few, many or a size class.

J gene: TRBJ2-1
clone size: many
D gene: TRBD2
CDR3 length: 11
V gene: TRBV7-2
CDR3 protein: CASSLVAGAIF
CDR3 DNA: TGTGCCAGCAGCTTGGTAGCGGGGGCGATCTTC

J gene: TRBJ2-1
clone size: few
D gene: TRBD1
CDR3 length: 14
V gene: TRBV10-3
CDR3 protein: CASLFGQGNNEQFF
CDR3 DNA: TGTGCCTCCCTCTTCGGACAGGGTAACAATGAGCAGTTCTTC

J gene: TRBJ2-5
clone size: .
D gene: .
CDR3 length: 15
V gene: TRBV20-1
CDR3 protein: CSARVFVGGGETQYF
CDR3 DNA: TGCAGTGCTAGAGTTTTTGTGGGGGGTGGCGAGACCCAGTACTTC

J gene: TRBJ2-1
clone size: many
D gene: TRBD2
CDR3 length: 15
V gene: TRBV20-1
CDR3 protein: CSARDSSGAYNEQFF
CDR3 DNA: TGCAGTGCTAGAGATTCTAGCGGAGCATACAATGAGCAGTTCTTC

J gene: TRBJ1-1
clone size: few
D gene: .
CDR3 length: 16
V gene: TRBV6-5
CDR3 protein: CASSYGGTNMNTEAFF
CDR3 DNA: TGTGCCAGCAGTTACGGGGGGACAAACATGAACACTGAAGCTTTCTTT

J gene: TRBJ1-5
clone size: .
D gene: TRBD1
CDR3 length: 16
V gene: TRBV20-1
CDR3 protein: CSAIRATGSGNQPQHF
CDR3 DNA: TGCAGTGCTATTAGAGCGACAGGGTCTGGCAATCAGCCCCAGCATTTT

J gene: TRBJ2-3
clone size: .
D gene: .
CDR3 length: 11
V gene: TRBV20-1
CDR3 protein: CSAHTGIVQYF
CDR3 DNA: TGCAGTGCTCACACAGGAATCGTGCAGTATTTT

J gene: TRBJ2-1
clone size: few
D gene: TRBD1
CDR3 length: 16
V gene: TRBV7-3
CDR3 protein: CASTSRGQALNNEQFF
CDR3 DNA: TGTGCCAGCACCTCCCGGGGACAGGCTCTAAACAATGAGCAGTTCTTC

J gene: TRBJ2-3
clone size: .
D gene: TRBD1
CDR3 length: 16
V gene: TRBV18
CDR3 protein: CASSLSPGQGEDTQYF
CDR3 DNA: TGTGCCAGCTCACTCTCCCCGGGACAGGGCGAAGATACGCAGTATTTT

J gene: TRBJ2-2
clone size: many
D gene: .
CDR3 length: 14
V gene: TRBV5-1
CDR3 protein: CASSLPGPSGELFF
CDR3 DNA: TGCGCCAGCAGCTTGCCGGGTCCTAGTGGGGAGCTGTTTTTT

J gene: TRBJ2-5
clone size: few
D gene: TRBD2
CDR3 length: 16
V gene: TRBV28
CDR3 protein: CASSSWSSGGEETQYF
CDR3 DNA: TGTGCCAGCAGTTCTTGGTCTAGCGGGGGGGAAGAGACCCAGTACTTC

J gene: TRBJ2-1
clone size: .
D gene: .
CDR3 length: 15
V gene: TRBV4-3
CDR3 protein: CASSHHGEGRKGQFF
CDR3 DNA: TGCGCCAGCAGCCATCATGGGGAAGGGAGAAAGGGACAGTTCTTC

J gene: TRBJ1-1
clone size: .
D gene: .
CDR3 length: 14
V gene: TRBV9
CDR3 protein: CASSVGGDSTEAFF
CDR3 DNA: TGTGCCAGCAGCGTAGGGGGGGATTCAACTGAAGCTTTCTTT

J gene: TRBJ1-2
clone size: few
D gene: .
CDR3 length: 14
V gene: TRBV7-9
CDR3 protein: CASSLSSSNYGYTF
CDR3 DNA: TGTGCCAGCAGCTTATCCAGCTCTAACTATGGCTACACCTTC

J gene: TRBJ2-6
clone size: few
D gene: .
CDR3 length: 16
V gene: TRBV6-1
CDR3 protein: CASSRDGYSGANVLTF
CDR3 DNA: TGTGCCAGCAGCCGGGACGGATACTCTGGGGCCAACGTCCTGACTTTC

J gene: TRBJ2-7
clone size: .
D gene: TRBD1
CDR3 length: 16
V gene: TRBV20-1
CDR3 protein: CSAGGTGGLRSYEQYF
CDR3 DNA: TGCAGTGCTGGGGGGACAGGGGGCCTTAGGTCCTACGAGCAGTACTTC

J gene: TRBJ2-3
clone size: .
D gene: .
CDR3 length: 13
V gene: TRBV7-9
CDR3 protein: CASLGVRTDTQYF
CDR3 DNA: TGTGCCAGCCTCGGGGTCCGCACAGATACGCAGTATTTT

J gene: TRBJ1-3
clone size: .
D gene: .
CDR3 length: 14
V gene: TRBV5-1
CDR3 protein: CASSPGGVRDTIYF
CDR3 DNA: TGCGCCAGCAGCCCCGGAGGGGTAAGAGACACCATATATTTT

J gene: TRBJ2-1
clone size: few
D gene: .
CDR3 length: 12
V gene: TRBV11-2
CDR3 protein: CASSSQTLSSFF
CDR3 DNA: TGTGCCAGCAGCTCACAGACCCTCTCCTCGTTCTTC

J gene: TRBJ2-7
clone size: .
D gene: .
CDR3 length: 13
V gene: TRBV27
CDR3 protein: CASSPGPIYEQYF
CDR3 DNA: TGTGCCAGCAGTCCGGGACCCATCTATGAGCAGTACTTC

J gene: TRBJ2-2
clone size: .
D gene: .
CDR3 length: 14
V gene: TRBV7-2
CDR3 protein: CASSFRINAGELFF
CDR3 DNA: TGTGCCAGCAGCTTCCGAATTAACGCCGGGGAGCTGTTTTTT

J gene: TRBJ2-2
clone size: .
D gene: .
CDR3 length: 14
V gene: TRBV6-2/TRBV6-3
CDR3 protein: CASSLTPNTGELFF
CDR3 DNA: TGTGCCAGCAGTTTGACACCCAACACCGGGGAGCTGTTTTTT

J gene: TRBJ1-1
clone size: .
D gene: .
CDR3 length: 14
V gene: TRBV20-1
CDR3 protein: CSARDPRMNTEAFF
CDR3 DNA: TGCAGTGCTAGAGATCCCAGGATGAACACTGAAGCTTTCTTT

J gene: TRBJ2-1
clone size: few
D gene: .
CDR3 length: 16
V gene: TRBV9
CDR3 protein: CASSVVGGRNYNEQFF
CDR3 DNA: TGTGCCAGCAGCGTAGTAGGCGGGCGCAACTACAATGAGCAGTTCTTC

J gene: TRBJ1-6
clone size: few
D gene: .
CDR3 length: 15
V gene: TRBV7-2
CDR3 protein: CASTLGAGLNSPLHF
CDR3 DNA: TGTGCCAGCACCCTAGGAGCGGGTTTAAATTCACCCCTCCACTTT

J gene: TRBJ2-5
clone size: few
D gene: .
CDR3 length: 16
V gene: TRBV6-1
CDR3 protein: CASSEGSLGGGETQYF
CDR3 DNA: TGTGCCAGCAGTGAAGGGTCTCTCGGGGGCGGAGAGACCCAGTACTTC

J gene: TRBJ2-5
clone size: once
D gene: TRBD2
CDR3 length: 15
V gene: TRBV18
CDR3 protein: CASSRTLAGGETQYF
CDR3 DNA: TGTGCCAGCTCCCGCACGTTAGCGGGCGGAGAGACCCAGTACTTC

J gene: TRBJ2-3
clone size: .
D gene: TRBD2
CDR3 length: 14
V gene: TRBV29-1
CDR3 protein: CSVAGGASTDTQYF
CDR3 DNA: TGCAGCGTTGCCGGGGGGGCTAGCACAGATACGCAGTATTTT

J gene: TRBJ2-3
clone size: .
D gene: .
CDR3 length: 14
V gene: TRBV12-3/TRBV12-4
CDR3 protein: CASRLRGGADTQYF
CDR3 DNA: TGTGCCAGCAGACTTCGAGGGGGGGCAGATACGCAGTATTTT

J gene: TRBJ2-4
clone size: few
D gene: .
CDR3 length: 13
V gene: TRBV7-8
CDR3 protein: CASSSEAKGIQYF
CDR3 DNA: TGTGCCAGCAGCTCGGAGGCCAAGGGGATTCAGTACTTC

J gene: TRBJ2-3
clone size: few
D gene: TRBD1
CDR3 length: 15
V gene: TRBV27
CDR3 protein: CASRGGQGRTDTQYF
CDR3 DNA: TGTGCCAGCAGAGGAGGACAGGGACGTACAGATACGCAGTATTTT

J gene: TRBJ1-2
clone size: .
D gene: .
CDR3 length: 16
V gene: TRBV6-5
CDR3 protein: CASSYSMGRGGYGYTF
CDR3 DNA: TGTGCCAGCAGTTACTCGATGGGCAGAGGGGGCTATGGCTACACCTTC

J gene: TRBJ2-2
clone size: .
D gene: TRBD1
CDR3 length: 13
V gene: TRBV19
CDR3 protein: CAQGYRGPGELFF
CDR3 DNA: TGTGCCCAAGGATACAGGGGCCCCGGGGAGCTGTTTTTT

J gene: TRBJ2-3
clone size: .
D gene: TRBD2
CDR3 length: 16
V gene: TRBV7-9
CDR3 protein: CASSYLLATSTDTQYF
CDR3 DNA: TGTGCCAGCAGCTACCTACTAGCGACTAGCACAGATACGCAGTATTTT

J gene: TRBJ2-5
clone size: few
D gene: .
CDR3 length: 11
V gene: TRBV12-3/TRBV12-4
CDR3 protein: CASSLKRTQYF
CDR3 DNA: TGTGCCAGCAGCCTCAAACGGACCCAGTACTTC

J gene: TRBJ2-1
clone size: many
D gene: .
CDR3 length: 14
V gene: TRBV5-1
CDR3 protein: CASSLALRDNEQFF
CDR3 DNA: TGCGCCAGCAGCTTGGCCCTAAGGGACAATGAGCAGTTCTTC

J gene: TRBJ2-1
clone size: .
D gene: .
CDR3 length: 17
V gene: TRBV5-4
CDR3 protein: CASSSYTGQRLYNEQFF
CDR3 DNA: TGTGCCAGCAGCTCATACACGGGACAACGACTCTACAATGAGCAGTTCTTC

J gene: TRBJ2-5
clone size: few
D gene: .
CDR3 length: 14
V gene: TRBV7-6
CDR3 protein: CASSLLALQETQYF
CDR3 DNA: TGTGCCAGCAGCTTACTCGCACTTCAAGAGACCCAGTACTTC

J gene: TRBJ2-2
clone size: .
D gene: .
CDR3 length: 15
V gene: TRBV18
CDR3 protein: CASSGGQMNTGELFF
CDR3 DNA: TGTGCCAGCTCAGGTGGACAGATGAACACCGGGGAGCTGTTTTTT

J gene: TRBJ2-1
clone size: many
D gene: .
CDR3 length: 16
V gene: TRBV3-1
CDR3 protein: CASSQGGGDLYNEQFF
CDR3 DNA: TGTGCCAGCAGCCAGGGAGGGGGGGACCTCTACAATGAGCAGTTCTTC

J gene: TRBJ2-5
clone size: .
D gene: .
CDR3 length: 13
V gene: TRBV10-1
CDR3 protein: CASSRAATETQYF
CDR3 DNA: TGCGCCAGCAGTAGGGCAGCCACAGAGACCCAGTACTTC

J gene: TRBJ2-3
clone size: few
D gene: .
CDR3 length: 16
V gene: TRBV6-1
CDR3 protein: CASSAPRSPSTDTQYF
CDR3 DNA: TGTGCCAGCAGTGCCCCCAGGAGTCCTAGCACAGATACGCAGTATTTT

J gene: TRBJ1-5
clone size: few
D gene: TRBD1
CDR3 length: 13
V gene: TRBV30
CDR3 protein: CAWSSAGGRPQHF
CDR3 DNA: TGTGCCTGGAGTAGCGCAGGGGGCAGGCCCCAGCATTTT

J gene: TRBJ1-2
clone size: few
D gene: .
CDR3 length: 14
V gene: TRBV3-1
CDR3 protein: CASSQEWASYGYTF
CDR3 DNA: TGTGCCAGCAGCCAAGAGTGGGCTTCTTATGGCTACACCTTC

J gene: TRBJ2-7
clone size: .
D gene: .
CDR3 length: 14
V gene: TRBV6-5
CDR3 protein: CASSSESGTAEQYF
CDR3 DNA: TGTGCCAGTAGTTCAGAGTCAGGTACGGCCGAGCAGTACTTC

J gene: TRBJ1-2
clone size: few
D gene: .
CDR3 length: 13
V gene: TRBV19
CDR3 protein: CASRHPPNYGYTF
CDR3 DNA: TGTGCCAGTAGACACCCACCTAACTATGGCTACACCTTC

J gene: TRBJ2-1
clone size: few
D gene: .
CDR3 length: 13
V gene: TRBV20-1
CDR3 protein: CSAIFRSYNEQFF
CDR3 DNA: TGCAGTGCTATCTTTCGCTCCTACAATGAGCAGTTCTTC